The 21 T cell receptor beta chains presented below share a single source sample, sequenced in a study of radiation and T cells in renal cell carcinoma. Time point described: blood 4 weeks post-SBRT, at nephrectomy. Treatment noted: 15 Gy SBRT to primary tumor, nephrectomy 4 weeks later. Assay: immunoSEQ multiplex PCR; the TCRdb copy retains only in-frame clones and omits some. The sample has fewer than 45,000 clones; 80% to 85% are singletons. The sample consisted of blood, taken from a patient whose treatment included radiotherapy and nephrectomy. The receptor source for this set is a woman aged 70-85 years with renal cell carcinoma.

The rearrangement uses TRBV5-1 and TRBJ1-1; D remains ambiguous. Per the germline V gene, CDR1 is SGHRS and CDR2 is YFSETQ. Trimming left V 4 bases short and J 0 bases short, with 13 bases between. The CDR3 sequence is 15 residues long. This CDR3 is CASSPSRELNTEAFF. The CDR3 DNA reads TGCGCCAGCAGCCCGAGTCGAGAGCTGAACACTGAAGCTTTCTTT. Drawing the rest from reference TRBV5-1 and TRBJ1-1, the complete variable domain is KAGVTQTPRYLIKTRGQQVTLSCSPISGHRSVSWYQQTPGQGLQFLFEYFSETQRNKGNFPGRFSGRQFSNSRSEMNVSTLELGDSALYLCASSPSRELNTEAFFGQGTRLTVV.

The V and J genes are TRBV10-3 and TRBJ1-4, with 7 bases matching TRBD1. The CDR3 has 15 amino acids. The V segment lost 10 bases and the J segment 3 bases; nucleotides outside the gene matches: 11. The germline V gene has CDR1 ENHRY and CDR2 SYGVKD. CDR3 DNA: TGTGCCACCTCCGGGACAGAGGATCCTAATGAAAAACTGTTTTTT. Protein: CATSGTEDPNEKLFF.

The chain recombines TRBV2 with TRBJ1-4; D gene uncertain. V lost 6 bases to trimming and J lost 7 bases, with 9 bases between them. Germline V CDR1 and CDR2: SNHLY, FYNNEI. The CDR3 runs 12 residues. CDR3 coding DNA: TGTGCCAGCAGAGATGACGGTGAAAAACTGTTTTTT. Translated, it gives CASRDDGEKLFF.

V usage is TRBV4-1 and J usage is TRBJ2-7; D may match TRBD1 or TRBD2 (5 bases each). The CDR3 consists of 15 residues. Germline V gene data show CDR1 as MGHRA and CDR2 as YSYEKL. V lost 0 bases to trimming and J lost 4 bases, with 13 bases between them. CDR3 amino acids: CASSQEYGTPYEQYF. For the CDR3, the DNA is TGCGCCAGCAGCCAAGAGTACGGGACCCCTTACGAGCAGTACTTC.

This clone was observed a handful of times. This chain links TRBV7-6 with TRBJ2-2; a possible D gene is TRBD2 (6 bases). This CDR3 is built from 14 residues. In germline, CDR1 is SGHVS, CDR2 FNYEAQ. Trimming cost V 7 bases and J 6 bases, with 15 bases left between them. Written as DNA, the CDR3 is TGTGCCAGCAAAGGAGGGGAGTTTGCCGGGGAGCTGTTTTTT. This encodes CASKGGEFAGELFF.

The count of this clone is one. The chain employs TRBV7-9 and TRBJ2-7; unclear D gene. There are 12 residues in the CDR3. Between the trimmed V and J ends, which lost 1 base and 2 bases, there was a span of 3 bases. The germline CDR1 and CDR2 sequences are SEHNR and FQNEAQ (reference sequence). The CDR3: CASSLGTYEQYF. As DNA, the CDR3 is TGTGCCAGCAGCTTAGGTACCTACGAGCAGTACTTC.

V is TRBV6-5 and J is TRBJ1-2, with D possibly being TRBD1 (5 bases). This CDR3 comprises 12 residues. Trimming cost V 0 bases and J 6 bases, with 5 bases left between them. Germline V gives CDR1 MNHEY, CDR2 SVGAGI. This chain's CDR3 is CASSYSGDGYTF. The CDR3 DNA is TGTGCCAGCAGTTACTCAGGGGATGGCTACACCTTC.

V usage is TRBV7-8 and J usage is TRBJ2-4, with 9 nucleotides matching TRBD1. Per the germline V gene, CDR1 is SGHVS and CDR2 is FQNEAQ. CDR3 length: 14 residues. Trimming cost V 4 bases and J 8 bases; bases outside gene matches: 6. Here the CDR3 reads CASSWGQGGDIQYF. CDR3 sequence (DNA): TGTGCCAGCAGCTGGGGACAGGGAGGCGACATTCAGTACTTC.

The chain has TRBV2 and TRBJ2-5; 10 nucleotides align to TRBD1. Trimming removed 3 bases from V and 4 bases from J; junction bases left unmatched: 2. The CDR3 is 14 amino acids. Looked up from germline, CDR1 is SNHLY and CDR2 is FYNNEI. The CDR3 DNA reads TGTGCCAGCAGTGAGGACAGGGGGGGAGAGACCCAGTACTTC. It encodes CASSEDRGGETQYF.

The chain links TRBV18 to TRBJ2-5; the match to TRBD1 covers 9 bases. Germline CDR1 and CDR2: KGHSH and LQKENI. The CDR3 is made up of 15 amino acids. Trimming at V came to 6 bases and at J to 4 bases, leaving 9 bases not matched to a gene. The CDR3 is CASSPGTGLSETQYF. CDR3 sequence (DNA): TGTGCCAGCTCCCCCGGGACAGGGCTGTCAGAGACCCAGTACTTC.

The chain is built from TRBV25-1 and TRBJ2-6; tentative D call: TRBD2 (6 bases). CDR1 is MGHDK, CDR2 SYGVNS, per germline. Trimming removed 5 bases from V and 0 bases from J, with 11 bases in between. The length of the CDR3 is 16 residues. The CDR3 loop is CASSRDFSSGANVLTF. The CDR3 DNA is TGTGCCAGCAGTCGGGACTTTAGCTCTGGGGCCAACGTCCTGACTTTC.

V is TRBV20-1 and J is TRBJ1-2, with 8 bases that match TRBD1. Germline V lookup: CDR1 DFQATT, CDR2 SNEGSKA (reference sequence). This CDR3 comprises 10 residues. J lost 11 bases, V lost 6 bases, and 5 bases had no gene match. CDR3 residues: CSAWTGLYTF. CDR3 nucleotides: TGCAGTGCCTGGACAGGGTTGTACACCTTC.

This clone came up a few times. This chain uses TRBV6-5 with TRBJ1-3, with D perhaps matching TRBD1 (5 bases). Trimming stripped 6 bases from V and 2 bases from J, with 11 bases between. Germline loops: CDR1 MNHEY, CDR2 SVGAGI. This CDR3 has 14 amino acids. The CDR3 coding sequence is TGTGCCAGCAGCCGACAGAGAACTGGAAACACCATATATTTT. This translates into CASSRQRTGNTIYF.

This chain connects TRBV2 to TRBJ2-5; the D is unclear. The V end lost 6 bases, the J end lost 1 base, and 3 bases lay between the germline ends. From germline, CDR1 is SNHLY and CDR2 FYNNEI. CDR3 length: 11 amino acids. CDR3 protein: CASRGQETQYF. CDR3 coding DNA: TGTGCCAGCAGGGGCCAAGAGACCCAGTACTTC.

V gene TRBV7-6 combines with J gene TRBJ2-3, with 9 bases aligning to TRBD2. CDR3 length: 17 amino acids. Germline V gives CDR1 SGHVS, CDR2 FNYEAQ. Trimming at V came to 1 base and at J to 2 bases, leaving 7 bases not matched to a gene. The CDR3: CASSLGTSGWTTDTQYF. In DNA form, the CDR3 reads TGTGCCAGCAGCTTAGGCACTAGCGGGTGGACCACAGATACGCAGTATTTT.

CDR3 in amino acids: CASSATGDYGYTF. CDR3 nucleotide sequence: TGTGCCAGCAGCGCGACAGGGGACTATGGCTACACCTTC. This chain links TRBV6-6 with TRBJ1-2; TRBD1 matches at 8 bases. The CDR3 contains 13 residues. The germline gives CDR1 MNHNY, CDR2 SVGAGI (reference sequence). J was trimmed by 3 bases and V by 6 bases; bases with no gene match: 3.

The chain employs TRBV9 and TRBJ1-2; TRBD1 might be the D (6 bases). Germline CDR1 is SGDLS and CDR2 is YYNGEE. V lost 4 bases and J 8 bases, leaving 18 bases between the germline ends. This CDR3 spans 14 amino acids. CDR3 in DNA: TGTGCCAGCAGCACCTTGGAACAGGGTCTCGGCTACACCTTC. Protein sequence: CASSTLEQGLGYTF.

With respect to this clone: Other DNA sequences from this sample encode an identical CDR3 as well. This chain links TRBV5-4 with TRBJ2-7; unclear D gene. This CDR3 has 12 amino acids. Between the trimmed V and J ends, which lost 4 bases and 3 bases, there was a span of 8 bases. Germline CDR1 and CDR2: SGHNT and YYREEE (reference sequence). In DNA, the CDR3 is TGTGCCAGCAGCCTCGACGGCTACGAGCAGTACTTC. Protein product: CASSLDGYEQYF.

The chain recombines TRBV4-2 with TRBJ2-5; 11 positions match TRBD1. The CDR3 has 15 amino acids. Germline V gene data show CDR1 as LGHNA and CDR2 as YNFKEQ. Trimming took 4 bases from V and 4 from J; bases not matched to a gene: 5. CDR3: CASSLGQGAGETQYF. The CDR3 DNA reads TGTGCCAGCAGCCTCGGACAGGGGGCAGGAGAGACCCAGTACTTC.

This clone was observed a single time. V and J are TRBV21-1 and TRBJ2-7; the table assigns TRBD1, which was not confirmed against the DNA. TRBV21-1 is marked as a pseudogene. The CDR3 contains 18 residues. The CDR3 here is CASSKPLGNRDIRYEQYF. The CDR3 DNA follows: TGTGCCAGCAGCAAACCTCTAGGCAACAGGGACATTCGGTACGAGCAGTACTTC.

The gene calls are TRBV27 and TRBJ1-2; 7 bases are shared with TRBD1. The J segment lost 8 bases and the V segment lost 2 bases, leaving 2 bases of the junction unmatched. This CDR3 contains 12 residues. The germline V gene encodes CDR1 MNHEY and CDR2 SMNVEV (reference sequence). The CDR3 spells CASSLTGEGYTF. The CDR3 DNA reads as TGTGCCAGCAGTTTAACAGGGGAGGGCTACACCTTC.